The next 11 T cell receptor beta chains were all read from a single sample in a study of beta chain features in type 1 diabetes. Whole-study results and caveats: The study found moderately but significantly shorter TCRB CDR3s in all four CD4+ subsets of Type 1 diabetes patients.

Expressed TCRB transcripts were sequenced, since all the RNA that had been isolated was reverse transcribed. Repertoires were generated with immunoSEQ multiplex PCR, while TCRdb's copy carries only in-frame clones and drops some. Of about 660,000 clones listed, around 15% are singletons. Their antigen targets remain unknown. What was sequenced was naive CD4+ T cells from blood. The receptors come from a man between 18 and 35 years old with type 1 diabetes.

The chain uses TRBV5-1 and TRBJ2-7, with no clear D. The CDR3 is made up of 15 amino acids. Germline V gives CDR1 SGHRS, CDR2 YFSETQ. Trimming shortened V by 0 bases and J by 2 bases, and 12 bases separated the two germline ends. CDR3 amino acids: CASSLGQVEPYEQYF. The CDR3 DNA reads TGCGCCAGCAGCTTGGGGCAGGTCGAACCCTACGAGCAGTACTTC.

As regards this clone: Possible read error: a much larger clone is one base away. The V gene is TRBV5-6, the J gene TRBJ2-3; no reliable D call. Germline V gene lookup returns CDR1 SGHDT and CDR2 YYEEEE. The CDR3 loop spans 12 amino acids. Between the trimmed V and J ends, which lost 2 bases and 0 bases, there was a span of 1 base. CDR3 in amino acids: CASSFSTDTQYF. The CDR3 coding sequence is TGTGCCAGCAGCTTCAGCACAGATACGCAGTATTTT.

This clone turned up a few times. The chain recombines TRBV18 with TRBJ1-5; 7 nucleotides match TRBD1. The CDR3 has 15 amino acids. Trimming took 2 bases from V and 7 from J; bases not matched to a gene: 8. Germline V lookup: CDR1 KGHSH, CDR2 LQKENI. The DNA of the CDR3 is TGTGCCAGCTCACCAAGACAGGGAGTAGACCAGCCCCAGCATTTT. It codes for CASSPRQGVDQPQHF.

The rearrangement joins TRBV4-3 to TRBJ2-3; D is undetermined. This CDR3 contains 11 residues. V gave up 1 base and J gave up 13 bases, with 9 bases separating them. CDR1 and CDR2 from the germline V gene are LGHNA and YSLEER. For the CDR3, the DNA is TGCGCCAGCAGCCAAGCAGGTTCTAAGTATTTT. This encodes CASSQAGSKYF.

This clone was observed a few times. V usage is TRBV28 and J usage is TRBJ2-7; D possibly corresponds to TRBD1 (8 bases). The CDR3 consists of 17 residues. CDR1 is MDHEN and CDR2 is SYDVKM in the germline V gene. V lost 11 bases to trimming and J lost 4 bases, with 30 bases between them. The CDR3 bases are TGTGCCCAACACGGGGCCCGAGCGGGACAGGCTCTATACGAGCAGTACTTC. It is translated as CAQHGARAGQALYEQYF.

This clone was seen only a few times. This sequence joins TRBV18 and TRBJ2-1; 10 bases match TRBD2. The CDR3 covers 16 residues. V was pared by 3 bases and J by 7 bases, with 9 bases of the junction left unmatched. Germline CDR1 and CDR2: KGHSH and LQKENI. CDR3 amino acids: CASSPKLAGLMNEQFF. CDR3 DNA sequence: TGTGCCAGCTCACCCAAACTAGCGGGACTAATGAATGAGCAGTTCTTC.

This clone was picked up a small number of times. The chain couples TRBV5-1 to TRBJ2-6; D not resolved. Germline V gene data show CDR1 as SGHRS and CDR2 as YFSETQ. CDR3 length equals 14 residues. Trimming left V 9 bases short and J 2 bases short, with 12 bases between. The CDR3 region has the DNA TGCGCCACCTCCCCGGTTGCTGGGGCCAACGTCCTGACTTTC. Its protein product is CATSPVAGANVLTF.

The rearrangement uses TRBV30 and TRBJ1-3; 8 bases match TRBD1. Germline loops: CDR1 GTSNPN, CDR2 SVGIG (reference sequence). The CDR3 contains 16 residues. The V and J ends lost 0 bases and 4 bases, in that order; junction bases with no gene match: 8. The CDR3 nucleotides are TGTGCCTGGAGTGTACTGACCGGGACAGGCGGAAACACCATATATTTT. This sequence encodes CAWSVLTGTGGNTIYF.

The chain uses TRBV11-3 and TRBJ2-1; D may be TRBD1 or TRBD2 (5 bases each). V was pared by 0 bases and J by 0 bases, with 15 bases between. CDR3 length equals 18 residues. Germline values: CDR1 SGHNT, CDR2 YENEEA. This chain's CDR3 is CASSLDLWGRSSYNEQFF. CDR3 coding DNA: TGTGCCAGCAGCTTAGATCTATGGGGACGGAGCTCCTACAATGAGCAGTTCTTC.

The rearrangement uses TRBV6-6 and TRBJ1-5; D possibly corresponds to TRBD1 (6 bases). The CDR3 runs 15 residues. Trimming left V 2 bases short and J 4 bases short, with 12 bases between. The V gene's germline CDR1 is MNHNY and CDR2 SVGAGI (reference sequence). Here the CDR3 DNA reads TGTGCCAGCAGTTACCTGGCAGGGGTGAATCAGCCCCAGCATTTT. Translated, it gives CASSYLAGVNQPQHF.

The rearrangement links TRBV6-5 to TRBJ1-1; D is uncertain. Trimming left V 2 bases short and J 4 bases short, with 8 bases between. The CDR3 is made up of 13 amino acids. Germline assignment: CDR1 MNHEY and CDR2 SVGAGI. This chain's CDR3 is CASSYDFFTEAFF. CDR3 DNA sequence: TGTGCCAGCAGTTACGATTTCTTCACTGAAGCTTTCTTT.